These 9 T cell receptor beta chains were all obtained from the same sample, sequenced in a study of human T cells and chemical hapten exposure. Via MiXCR, TCRdb re-called the RACE reads, giving one row per CDR3 protein. The sample lists 95,000 to 100,000 distinct CDR3 sequences, 10% to 13% occurring once. Time point indicated: pre-sensitization, week 0. Treatment meaning: therapeutic diphenylcyclopropenone sensitization with weekly scalp DPC. The sequencing used whole blood, collected in connection with sensitization to the hapten diphenylcyclopropenone (DPC). The receptors originated from a woman in her sixties with alopecia areata. Some clones in this sample may be carry-over from other donors' samples.

This chain links TRBV19 with TRBJ1-2; D remains ambiguous. V lost 5 bases and J 2 bases, leaving 9 bases between the germline ends. Per germline, CDR1 LNHDA and CDR2 SQIVND (reference sequence). This CDR3 comprises 13 residues. CDR3 amino acids: CASSLLINYGYTF. For the CDR3, the DNA is TGTGCCAGTAGTCTTTTGATCAACTATGGCTACACCTTC. Full variable domain (outside the CDR3, taken from reference TRBV19 and TRBJ1-2): DGGITQSPKYLFRKEGQNVTLSCEQNLNHDAMYWYRQDPGQGLRLIYYSQIVNDFQKGDIAEGYSVSREKKESFPLTVTSAQKNPTAFYLCASSLLINYGYTFGSGTRLTVV.

In its sample, this clonotype was seen a few times. The genes are TRBV6-2 or TRBV6-3 and TRBJ2-6; no reliable D call. The CDR3 runs 15 residues. The germline CDR1 and CDR2 sequences are MNHEY and SVGEGT. The V end was cut by 6 bases, the J end by 2 bases, with 11 bases between. The CDR3, as DNA: TGTGCCAGCAGACGGCAAGAACCTGGGGCCAACGTCCTGACTTTC. This codes for CASRRQEPGANVLTF.

This clonotype was seen more than once but under ten times. The V call is TRBV5-1, the J call TRBJ1-3; D remains ambiguous. The germline V and J ends were trimmed by 4 bases and 2 bases, with 10 bases remaining between them. The germline V gene encodes CDR1 SGHRS and CDR2 YFSETQ. The CDR3 is 14 residues long. The CDR3 nucleotides are TGCGCCAGCAGCGAAGGACCTACTGGAAACACCATATATTTT. The encoded protein is CASSEGPTGNTIYF.

For this clonotype: Just one base apart from a much larger clone, this may be a read error. The chain couples TRBV5-1 to TRBJ1-4; 7 bases match TRBD1. Germline-derived CDR1 and CDR2 are SGHRS and YFSETQ. This CDR3 region has 15 residues. The CDR3 is CANSLAGTANEKLFF. The CDR3 nucleotides are TGCGCCAACAGCTTGGCCGGGACAGCTAATGAAAAACTGTTTTTT.

The CDR3 nucleotides read TGTGCCAGCAGTTACCGGGACAGGCCCTATGGCTACACCTTC. Its translation is CASSYRDRPYGYTF. The chain recombines TRBV6-5 with TRBJ1-2, with 8 bases identical to TRBD1. J gave up 4 bases and V 2 bases, and 3 bases lay outside the gene matches. Germline lookup yields CDR1 MNHEY and CDR2 SVGAGI. The CDR3 loop spans 14 amino acids.

This clonotype was detected many times. The V gene is TRBV5-4, the J gene TRBJ2-7; the match to TRBD2 covers 7 bases. Losses at the gene ends were 4 bases for V and 0 bases for J; bases not matched to a gene: 7. There are 15 residues in the CDR3. The germline V gene has CDR1 SGHNT and CDR2 YYREEE (reference sequence). CDR3 sequence (DNA): TGTGCCAGCAGCCCGGGGGGAGCGGGCTCCTACGAGCAGTACTTC. As protein: CASSPGGAGSYEQYF.

In its sample, this clonotype was seen many times. The V gene is TRBV12-3 or TRBV12-4, the J gene TRBJ1-6, with TRBD1 identical over 9 bases. The junction had 8 bases not matched to a gene; V was cut back by 3 bases and J by 11 bases. This CDR3 contains 15 residues. This CDR3 is CASSFDRGSGPPLHF. In nucleotides, the CDR3 is TGTGCCAGCAGTTTCGACAGGGGGTCGGGGCCACCCCTCCACTTT.

The CDR3 coding sequence is TGCAGTGCTAGAAGGAGCGGGGGTAGCTCCTACAATGAGCAGTTCTTC. Its protein is CSARRSGGSSYNEQFF. The chain employs TRBV20-1 and TRBJ2-1; 8 bases are shared with TRBD2. The CDR3 covers 16 residues. Per the germline V gene, CDR1 is DFQATT and CDR2 is SNEGSKA (reference sequence). V gave up 2 bases and J gave up 0 bases; unmatched junction bases: 6.

This clonotype appeared many times. V is TRBV20-1 and J is TRBJ2-7; TRBD1 matches 9 bases. The germline V gene encodes CDR1 DFQATT and CDR2 SNEGSKA (reference sequence). The CDR3 loop spans 15 amino acids. The V gene end was trimmed by 2 bases and the J gene end by 3 bases; junction bases not matched to a gene: 8. The CDR3 region has the DNA TGCAGTGCTAGAAATCCCGGGACAGGGCACTACGAGCAGTACTTC. Residues: CSARNPGTGHYEQYF.